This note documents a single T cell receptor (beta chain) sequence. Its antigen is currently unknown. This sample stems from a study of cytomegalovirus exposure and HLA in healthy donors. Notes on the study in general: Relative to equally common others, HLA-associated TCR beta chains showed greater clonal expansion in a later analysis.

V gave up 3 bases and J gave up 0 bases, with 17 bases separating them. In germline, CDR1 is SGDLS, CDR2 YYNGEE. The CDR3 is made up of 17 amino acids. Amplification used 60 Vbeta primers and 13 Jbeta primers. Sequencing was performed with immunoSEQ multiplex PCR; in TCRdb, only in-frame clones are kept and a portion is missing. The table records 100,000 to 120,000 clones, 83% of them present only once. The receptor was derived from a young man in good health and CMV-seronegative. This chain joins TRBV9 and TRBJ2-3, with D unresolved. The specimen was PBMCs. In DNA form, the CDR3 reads TGTGCCAGCAGCGCCAACGCCCGCCAGTCTAGCACAGATACGCAGTATTTT. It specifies CASSANARQSSTDTQYF.